This T cell receptor (beta chain) was recovered during a study of CD8+ T cells in alopecia areata. Study-wide context: Treatment with tofacitinib (6 to 18 months) was followed by 6 months off drug.

Once RNA had been extracted, it was reverse transcribed into cDNA to act as the sequencing template. Generated by immunoSEQ multiplex PCR, the TCRdb table keeps only in-frame clones and is missing some. The sample lists more than 200,000 clones; around 67% were seen once. The sample in question was CD4+ T cells sorted from blood, obtained at week 0. This clonotype was sampled from a human donor with alopecia areata.

Here the CDR3 reads CASSLDYRDTEAFF. The CDR3 DNA reads as TGTGCCAGCAGCTTAGACTACAGGGACACTGAAGCTTTCTTT. The rearrangement joins TRBV5-8 to TRBJ1-1, with a tentative D call TRBD1 (6 bases). V was cut by 2 bases and J by 3 bases, with 11 bases left in between. Germline CDR1 reads SGHTS; CDR2 reads YDEGEE. The CDR3 runs 14 residues.